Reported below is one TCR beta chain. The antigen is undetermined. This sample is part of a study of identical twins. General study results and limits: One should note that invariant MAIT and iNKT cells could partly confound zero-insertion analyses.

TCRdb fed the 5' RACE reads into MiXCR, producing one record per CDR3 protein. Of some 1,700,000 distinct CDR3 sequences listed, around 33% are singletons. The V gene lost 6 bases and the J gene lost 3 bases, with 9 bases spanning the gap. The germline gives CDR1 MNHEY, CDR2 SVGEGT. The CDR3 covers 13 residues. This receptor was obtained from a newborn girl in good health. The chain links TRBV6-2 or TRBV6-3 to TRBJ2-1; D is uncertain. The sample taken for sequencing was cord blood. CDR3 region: CASSWAGYNEQFF. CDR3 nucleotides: TGTGCCAGCAGCTGGGCTGGCTACAATGAGCAGTTCTTC.